A single sample is the source of the 28 T cell receptor beta chains below, sequenced in a study of cytomegalovirus exposure and HLA in healthy donors. PCR primers comprised 60 Vbeta and 13 Jbeta primers. Data came from immunoSEQ multiplex PCR; TCRdb stores just in-frame clones and leaves some out. This sample has roughly 290,000 clones, with 75% to 90% found just once. The sample comprised PBMCs. These receptors were collected from a girl aged 2-10 years in good health and CMV-seronegative.

This clone was picked up a small number of times. The chain uses TRBV6-5 and TRBJ2-7, with D tentatively TRBD2 (5 bases). Germline CDR1 reads MNHEY; CDR2 reads SVGAGI. The CDR3 extends over 13 amino acids. V was clipped by 0 bases and J by 7 bases, with 10 bases between them. In nucleotides, the CDR3 is TGTGCCAGCAGTTACTCGCCCGGAGGAGAGCAGTACTTC. Amino acid sequence: CASSYSPGGEQYF.

This clone occurred once. This chain uses TRBV2 with TRBJ2-2; TRBD2 aligns across 8 bases. V was pared by 10 bases and J by 0 bases, with 7 bases of the junction left unmatched. CDR1 is SNHLY and CDR2 is FYNNEI in the germline V gene. The CDR3 totals 15 residues. Written as DNA, the CDR3 is TGTGCCACTAATCTAGCGGGTGCGAACACCGGGGAGCTGTTTTTT. Amino acids: CATNLAGANTGELFF.

This clone was seen a handful of times. The rearrangement joins TRBV28 to TRBJ2-3, with D possibly TRBD2 on 5 matching bases. Per the germline V gene, CDR1 is MDHEN and CDR2 is SYDVKM. This CDR3 spans 15 amino acids. V lost 5 bases and J lost 2, with 14 bases in between. The CDR3 loop is CASSARRPTTDTQYF. The CDR3 DNA sequence: TGTGCCAGCAGTGCAAGGAGGCCGACCACAGATACGCAGTATTTT. The full variable domain, its missing parts supplied by reference TRBV28 and TRBJ2-3, is DVKVTQSSRYLVKRTGEKVFLECVQDMDHENMFWYRQDPGLGLRLIYFSYDVKMKEKGDIPEGYSVSREKKERFSLILESASTNQTSMYLCASSARRPTTDTQYFGPGTRLTVL.

This chain links TRBV27 with TRBJ1-1, with no clear D. Trimming shortened V by 5 bases and J by 5 bases, and 9 bases separated the two germline ends. There are 12 residues in the CDR3. CDR1 and CDR2 (germline): MNHEY, SMNVEV (reference sequence). In nucleotides, the CDR3 is TGTGCCAGCAGTGATAGGAGAACTGAAGCTTTCTTT. This sequence encodes CASSDRRTEAFF.

Details on this clone: One end of the junction is discordant with germline, which a read error may explain. The chain has TRBV7-9 and TRBJ1-1; 8 bases are shared with TRBD1. The length of the CDR3 is 14 residues. CDR1 is SEHNR, CDR2 FQNEAQ, per germline (reference sequence). The CDR3 bases are TGTTCCAGCAGCCCTAGACAGGGGCTTAGTAAAGCTTTCTTT. Protein product: CSSSPRQGLSKAFF.

The chain recombines TRBV7-2 with TRBJ2-7, with D perhaps TRBD1 (8 bases). There are 15 residues in the CDR3. The ends were cut back, 5 bases at V and 2 bases at J, with 16 bases in the middle. Per germline, CDR1 SGHTA and CDR2 FQGNSA. The CDR3 DNA sequence: TGTGCCAGCAGCCAAAGGACAGGGAGGGCCTACGAGCAGTACTTC. Its translation is CASSQRTGRAYEQYF.

This chain uses TRBV5-1 with TRBJ2-7, with D maybe TRBD1 (6 bases). CDR3 length: 15 amino acids. Germline CDR1 SGHRS, CDR2 YFSETQ. Trimming cost V 4 bases and J 2 bases, with 16 bases left between them. CDR3 protein: CASSLSGVEAYEQYF. CDR3 bases: TGCGCCAGCAGCCTATCAGGGGTTGAGGCCTACGAGCAGTACTTC.

V and J are TRBV7-7 and TRBJ2-3; the match to TRBD2 covers 14 bases. Losses at the gene ends were 4 bases for V and 4 bases for J; bases not matched to a gene: 10. The CDR3 runs to 18 residues. Germline CDR1 and CDR2: SSHAT and FNYEAQ (reference sequence). CDR3 loop: CASSSGTSGSAVPDTQYF. CDR3 DNA: TGTGCCAGCAGCTCCGGGACTAGCGGGAGTGCGGTCCCAGATACGCAGTATTTT.

V usage is TRBV2 and J usage is TRBJ2-1, with 14 positions matching TRBD2. CDR1 SNHLY and CDR2 FYNNEI come from the germline V gene. The CDR3 extends over 14 amino acids. Unmatched junction bases numbered 6, after V lost 8 bases and J lost 9 bases. The CDR3 sequence: CASGLAGGEGEQFF. The CDR3 bases are TGTGCCAGCGGACTAGCGGGGGGAGAAGGTGAGCAGTTCTTC.

V and J are TRBV4-1 and TRBJ2-7, with D possibly TRBD2 on 6 matching bases. From germline, CDR1 is MGHRA and CDR2 YSYEKL. CDR3 size: 16 residues. V was trimmed by 1 base and J by 3 bases, leaving 16 bases between them. This CDR3 is CASSQVFPGTLYEQYF. Here the CDR3 DNA reads TGCGCCAGCAGCCAAGTTTTTCCAGGGACTCTCTACGAGCAGTACTTC.

The chain joins TRBV7-2 to TRBJ2-3, with TRBD2 identical over 9 bases. Germline V gene sequence: CDR1 SGHTA, CDR2 FQGNSA. This CDR3 contains 18 residues. V shed 1 base, J shed 0 bases, and the junction held 8 bases outside the gene matches. The CDR3, as DNA: TGTGCCAGCAGCTTAGACTGGGAGCGGGGGGCTAGCACAGATACGCAGTATTTT. Translation gives CASSLDWERGASTDTQYF.

The J gene is TRBJ2-1, the V gene TRBV27; 7 nucleotides agree with TRBD2. The CDR3 covers 14 residues. Germline V gene sequence: CDR1 MNHEY, CDR2 SMNVEV (reference sequence). V lost 3 bases, J lost 5 bases, and 4 bases stayed unmatched. Written as DNA, the CDR3 is TGTGCCAGCAGTTTCGCGGGAGCCAACAATGAGCAGTTCTTC. This encodes CASSFAGANNEQFF.

The chain couples TRBV19 to TRBJ1-3, with TRBD1 as a possible D gene (5 bases). V was cut by 4 bases and J by 3 bases, with 25 bases left in between. This CDR3 is built from 19 residues. Germline CDR1 reads LNHDA; CDR2 reads SQIVND (reference sequence). CDR3 loop: CASSSSRDLCWVFGNTIYF. The CDR3 DNA reads as TGTGCCAGTAGTAGCTCCCGGGACTTGTGTTGGGTATTTGGAAACACCATATATTTT.

The gene calls are TRBV7-8 and TRBJ2-1; maybe TRBD2 (7 bases). Germline V gives CDR1 SGHVS, CDR2 FQNEAQ. V lost 5 bases, J lost 1 base, and 15 bases lay in between. This CDR3 has 16 amino acids. The CDR3 DNA reads as TGTGCCAGCAGCGGGGGGGCTAGAAGTTCCTACAATGAGCAGTTCTTC. Translating it yields CASSGGARSSYNEQFF.

A few counts support this clone. The J gene is TRBJ2-1, the V gene TRBV13, with 7 nucleotides matching TRBD2. The germline V gene has CDR1 PRHDT and CDR2 FYEKMQ (reference sequence). Trimming cost V 7 bases and J 4 bases; bases outside gene matches: 13. The CDR3 is 16 amino acids. The CDR3 nucleotides are TGTGCCAGCAACGAAAGGACCGGGGGGACGTACAATGAGCAGTTCTTC. It yields the protein CASNERTGGTYNEQFF.

The genes are TRBV7-6 and TRBJ2-3; D is possibly TRBD2 (6 bases). In germline, CDR1 is SGHVS, CDR2 FNYEAQ. V was trimmed by 5 bases and J by 5 bases, leaving 11 bases between them. The CDR3 is 13 amino acids. The CDR3 DNA reads TGTGCCAGCAGCCGGGAGTGGGGAGATACGCAGTATTTT. This codes for CASSREWGDTQYF.

As concerns this clone: Lacking the conserved final phenylalanine or tryptophan, this CDR3 likely reflects a read error. The limits of the CDR3 on the DNA are not certain, so only TCRdb's listed CDR3 is given. This chain uses TRBV25-1 with TRBJ1-4; the table's TRBD1 call for D was not verified on the DNA. Ends included, the CDR3 has 13 residues. The germline V gene has CDR1 MGHDK and CDR2 SYGVNS. The CDR3 loop is CASRKGQGKLWPP.

This sequence joins TRBV9 and TRBJ2-3, with TRBD1 as a possible D gene (6 bases). The CDR3 has 15 amino acids. V shed 0 bases and J shed 4 bases, with 12 bases lying between them. Germline V gene sequence: CDR1 SGDLS, CDR2 YYNGEE. This chain's CDR3 is CASSVEQGLADTQYF. The DNA of the CDR3 is TGTGCCAGCAGCGTAGAGCAGGGGCTGGCAGATACGCAGTATTTT. Supplemented by reference TRBV9 and TRBJ2-3, the full variable domain reads DSGVTQTPKHLITATGQRVTLRCSPRSGDLSVYWYQQSLDQGLQFLIQYYNGEERAKGNILERFSAQQFPDLHSELNLSSLELGDSALYFCASSVEQGLADTQYFGPGTRLTVL.

This sequence joins TRBV27 and TRBJ1-2; D is undetermined. Trimming removed 3 bases at V and 6 bases at J, with 11 bases between. Germline V CDR1 and CDR2: MNHEY, SMNVEV (reference sequence). The CDR3 loop spans 13 amino acids. The CDR3 nucleotides read TGTGCCAGCAGTTTGGCAGGCTGGGATGGCTACACCTTC. Translating it yields CASSLAGWDGYTF.

The chain uses TRBV15 and TRBJ1-5; TRBD1 agrees at 7 bases. Germline loops: CDR1 LNHNV, CDR2 YYDKDF (reference sequence). V trimming: 4 bases; J trimming: 5 bases; junction bases outside the gene matches: 5. This CDR3 comprises 14 residues. The CDR3 nucleotides read TGTGCCACCAGCAAAGGGGGCAGTTATCAGCCCCAGCATTTT. Translation gives CATSKGGSYQPQHF.

In its sample, this clone was seen a few times. The gene calls are TRBV6-1 and TRBJ2-7, with 7 bases matching TRBD1. The CDR3 extends over 14 amino acids. The V and J ends lost 4 bases and 0 bases, in that order; junction bases with no gene match: 3. Germline V gene data show CDR1 as MNHNS and CDR2 as SASEGT. Written as DNA, the CDR3 is TGTGCCAGCAGTGTCGGGGACAGCTCCTACGAGCAGTACTTC. Translating it yields CASSVGDSSYEQYF.

This clone was seen more than once but under ten times. The gene calls are TRBV2 and TRBJ2-1; D remains unclear. The CDR3 runs to 13 residues. Germline V gene sequence: CDR1 SNHLY, CDR2 FYNNEI. Trimming removed 5 bases from V and 5 bases from J, with 10 bases in between. The CDR3, as DNA: TGTGCCAGCAGTCTGGGCATTGACAATGAGCAGTTCTTC. This gives the protein CASSLGIDNEQFF. Full variable domain (remainder filled in from reference TRBV2 and TRBJ2-1): EPEVTQTPSHQVTQMGQEVILRCVPISNHLYFYWYRQILGQKVEFLVSFYNNEISEKSEIFDDQFSVERPDGSNFTLKIRSTKLEDSAMYFCASSLGIDNEQFFGPGTRLTVL.

The gene calls are TRBV20-1 and TRBJ2-5; D ambiguous. This CDR3 region has 10 residues. The germline gives CDR1 DFQATT, CDR2 SNEGSKA (reference sequence). Trimming pared 6 bases from V and 4 bases from J, leaving 6 bases between. The DNA of the CDR3 is TGCAGTGCAACGGGAGAGACCCAGTACTTC. Translating gives CSATGETQYF.

J is TRBJ2-7 and V is TRBV28; TRBD2 aligns across 10 bases. CDR3 length: 18 amino acids. Trimming at V came to 6 bases and at J to 3 bases, leaving 17 bases not matched to a gene. Germline V gives CDR1 MDHEN, CDR2 SYDVKM. The chain's CDR3 is CASSPEGSGRAWGYEQYF. As DNA, the CDR3 is TGTGCCAGCAGCCCCGAGGGGAGCGGGAGGGCCTGGGGCTACGAGCAGTACTTC.

This sequence joins TRBV14 and TRBJ1-1; weak D call: TRBD1 (5 bases). Germline V CDR1 and CDR2: SGHDN, FVKESK. CDR3 size: 16 residues. V was shortened by 4 bases and J by 0 bases, with 15 bases between the two germline ends. CDR3 DNA: TGTGCCAGCAGCCCCACTCGCGACAGCATGAACACTGAAGCTTTCTTT. Residues: CASSPTRDSMNTEAFF.

This clone showed up just once. V is TRBV11-3 and J is TRBJ2-1, with D possibly being TRBD2 (7 bases). Germline assignment: CDR1 SGHNT and CDR2 YENEEA. Deletions cut 5 bases from V and 5 bases from J, with 16 bases between. The CDR3 is 15 residues long. As DNA, the CDR3 is TGTGCCAGCAGCCAGGGAGGGGCAGGGGACAATGAGCAGTTCTTC. This sequence encodes CASSQGGAGDNEQFF. Full variable domain (rest looked up from reference TRBV11-3 and TRBJ2-1): EAGVVQSPRYKIIEKKQPVAFWCNPISGHNTLYWYLQNLGQGPELLIRYENEEAVDDSQLPKDRFSAERLKGVDSTLKIQPAELGDSAVYLCASSQGGAGDNEQFFGPGTRLTVL.

This clone was seen only once. CDR3 residues: CASSAAQGEGGNTIYF. The CDR3 region has the DNA TGTGCCAGCAGTGCCGCACAGGGAGAGGGTGGAAACACCATATATTTT. The J gene is TRBJ1-3, the V gene TRBV27; perhaps TRBD1 as D (6 bases). The CDR3 runs to 16 residues. With 5 bases removed from V and 3 bases from J, the gap between germline ends came to 17 bases. Germline CDR1 MNHEY, CDR2 SMNVEV (reference sequence).

The chain employs TRBV7-9 and TRBJ1-2, with a possible D match to TRBD1 (6 bases). Deletions cut 3 bases from V and 2 bases from J, with 16 bases between. CDR1 SEHNR and CDR2 FQNEAQ come from the germline V gene (reference sequence). The CDR3 runs to 16 residues. CDR3: CASSFRGTPENYGYTF. The CDR3, as DNA: TGTGCCAGCAGCTTTAGAGGGACACCGGAGAACTATGGCTACACCTTC.